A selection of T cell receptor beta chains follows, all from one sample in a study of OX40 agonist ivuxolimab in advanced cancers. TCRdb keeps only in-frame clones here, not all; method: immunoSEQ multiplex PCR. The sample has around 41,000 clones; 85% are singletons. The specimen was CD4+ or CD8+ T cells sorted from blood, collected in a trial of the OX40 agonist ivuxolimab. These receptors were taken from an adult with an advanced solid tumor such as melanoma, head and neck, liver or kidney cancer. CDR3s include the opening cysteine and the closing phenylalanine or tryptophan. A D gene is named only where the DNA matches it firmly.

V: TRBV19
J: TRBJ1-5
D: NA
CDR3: CASSIGPGRNQPQHF
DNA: TGTGCCAGTAGTATAGGGCCGGGCCGCAATCAGCCCCAGCATTTT

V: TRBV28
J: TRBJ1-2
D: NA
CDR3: CASSYGQSYGYTF
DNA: TGTGCCAGCAGTTATGGGCAAAGCTATGGCTACACCTTC

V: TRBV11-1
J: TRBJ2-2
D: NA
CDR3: CASSLVETNTGELFF
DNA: TGTGCCAGCAGCTTAGTTGAAACGAACACCGGGGAGCTGTTTTTT

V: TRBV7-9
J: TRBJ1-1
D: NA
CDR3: CASSLRGAFEAFF
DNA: TGTGCCAGCAGCTTACGGGGGGCCTTTGAAGCTTTCTTT

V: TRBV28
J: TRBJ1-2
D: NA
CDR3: CASSLVVGPAGGYTF
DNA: TGTGCCAGCAGTTTGGTTGTAGGCCCCGCGGGTGGCTACACCTTC

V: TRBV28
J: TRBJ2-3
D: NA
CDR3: CASSRRDVADTQYF
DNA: TGTGCCAGCAGCCGCCGGGACGTCGCAGATACGCAGTATTTT

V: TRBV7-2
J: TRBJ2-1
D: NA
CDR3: CASSLGLGGDEQFF
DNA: TGTGCCAGCAGCTTAGGGCTGGGCGGGGATGAGCAGTTCTTC

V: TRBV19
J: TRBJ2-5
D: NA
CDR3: CASSSDQKETQYF
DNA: TGTGCCAGTAGTTCGGACCAGAAAGAGACCCAGTACTTC

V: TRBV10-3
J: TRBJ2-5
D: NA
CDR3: CAISESPGEETQYF
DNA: TGTGCCATCAGTGAGTCACCGGGAGAGGAGACCCAGTACTTC

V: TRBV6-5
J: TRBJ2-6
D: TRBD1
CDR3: CASREGARGANVLTF
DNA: TGTGCCAGCAGAGAGGGGGCGCGGGGGGCCAACGTCCTGACTTTC

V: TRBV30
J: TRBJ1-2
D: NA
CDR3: CAWSRMLRDLERDGYTF
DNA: TGTGCCTGGAGCCGGATGCTTCGGGACCTAGAAAGGGATGGCTACACCTTC

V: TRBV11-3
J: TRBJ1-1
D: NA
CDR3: CASSLQGPLNTEAFF
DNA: TGTGCCAGCAGCTTACAGGGCCCCTTGAACACTGAAGCTTTCTTT

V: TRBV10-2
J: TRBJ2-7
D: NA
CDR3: CASGGRFYEQYF
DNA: TGCGCCAGCGGAGGTCGTTTCTACGAGCAGTACTTC

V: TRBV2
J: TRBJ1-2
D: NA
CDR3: CASSEDSYGYTF
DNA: TGTGCCAGCAGTGAAGATTCTTATGGCTACACCTTC

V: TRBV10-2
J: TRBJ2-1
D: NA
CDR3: CASSERGNSYNEQFF
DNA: TGCGCCAGCAGTGAGAGGGGGAATTCCTACAATGAGCAGTTCTTC

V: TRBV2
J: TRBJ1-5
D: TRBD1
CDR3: CASSGEGARQPQHF
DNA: TGTGCCAGCAGTGGAGAGGGGGCCAGGCAGCCCCAGCATTTT